A selection of T cell receptor beta chains follows, all from one sample in a study of blood T cell repertoires in COVID-19. Sequencing was performed with immunoSEQ multiplex PCR; in TCRdb, only in-frame clones are kept and a portion is missing. This table has 130,000 or so clones, over 80% appearing once. Sequenced material: peripheral blood. These receptors all stem from a man aged 50-59 years with active COVID-19. The CDR3 runs from the conserved cysteine through the conserved F or W. A D gene is named only where the DNA matches it firmly. Clone size is given for some rows only: seen once, a few or many times, or a class if the clone is expanded.

>NA|TRBD1|TRBJ1-2|TRBV27
TGTGCCAGCAGTTCGCTCCCTACAGGGGGCAAGTATGGCTACACCTTC
CASSSLPTGGKYGYTF
>NA|NA|TRBJ1-6|TRBV7-8
TGTGCCAGCAGCTCCCGACCCCGGGATGGTGGATCACCCCTCCACTTT
CASSSRPRDGGSPLHF
>NA|TRBD1|TRBJ2-7|TRBV25-1
TGTGCCAGCAGTGACCCCGTTGGGACAGGACACACCTACGAGCAGTACTTC
CASSDPVGTGHTYEQYF
>NA|TRBD1|TRBJ2-3|TRBV4-1
TGCGCCAGCAGCCAAGGGACAGGACGCCTCGGCACAGATACGCAGTATTTT
CASSQGTGRLGTDTQYF
>NA|TRBD2|TRBJ2-1|TRBV18
TGTGCCAGCTCACCACAGCGGGGGTCGAATGAGCAGTTCTTC
CASSPQRGSNEQFF
>NA|TRBD1|TRBJ2-4|TRBV10-1
TGCGCCAGCAGTGGCCCACGGGACAGAGTTTACCATCTAGCCAAAAACATTCAGTACTTC
CASSGPRDRVYHLAKNIQYF
>NA|NA|TRBJ1-3|TRBV5-4
TGTGCCAGCAGCTTGGATGGGAGCCGTGTCGGAAACACCATATATTTT
CASSLDGSRVGNTIYF
>NA|TRBD1|TRBJ1-5|TRBV6-1
TGTGCCAGCCGGTACAACAGGGGATCCAATCAGCCCCAGCATTTT
CASRYNRGSNQPQHF
>NA|NA|TRBJ2-1|TRBV2
TGTGCCAGCGTGGGGGGAGATTACAATGAGCAGTTCTTC
CASVGGDYNEQFF
>once|TRBD1|TRBJ1-2|TRBV5-5
TGTGCCAGCAGCGACAGGGGATCGTTTGGCTACACCTTC
CASSDRGSFGYTF
>NA|NA|TRBJ2-1|TRBV2
TGTGCCAGCAGTGAGATTAGCTCGGGGGAGAAGCAGTTCTTC
CASSEISSGEKQFF
>NA|TRBD1|TRBJ1-2|TRBV3-1/TRBV3-2
TGTGCCAGCAGCCATCCCTCTACCGGGACAGGGTTTATAGGCTACACCTTC
CASSHPSTGTGFIGYTF
>NA|NA|TRBJ1-5|TRBV10-3
TGTGCCATCAGTCTAAACAGGGTCGGTCAGCCCCAGCATTTT
CAISLNRVGQPQHF
>NA|NA|TRBJ2-5|TRBV6-6
TGTGCCAGCACCCAAAGGGTTTCGCAGGGCACGGAGACCCAGTACTTC
CASTQRVSQGTETQYF
>NA|TRBD2|TRBJ2-7|TRBV7-9
TGTGCCAGCAGTACGGGAGGATACGAGCAGTACTTC
CASSTGGYEQYF
>NA|NA|TRBJ1-1|TRBV6-5
TGTGCCACACAGCCTTACAGTGGAATGAACACTGAAGCTTTCTTT
CATQPYSGMNTEAFF
>NA|NA|TRBJ1-1|TRBV10-3
TGTGCCATCAGTCCTTCGAGGTTTGAAGCTTTCTTT
CAISPSRFEAFF
>NA|NA|TRBJ1-1|TRBV30
TGTGCCTGGAGTTCGAGGGCCGACACTGAAGCTTTCTTT
CAWSSRADTEAFF
>NA|NA|TRBJ2-2|TRBV6-5
TGTGCCAGCAATCCCGGACTTGACACCGGGGAGCTGTTTTTT
CASNPGLDTGELFF
>NA|TRBD1|TRBJ2-1|TRBV11-2
TGTGCCAGCAGCTCCCTCCGGACAGGGGGGCAGTTCTTC
CASSSLRTGGQFF
>NA|TRBD1|TRBJ1-6|TRBV3-1/TRBV3-2
TGTGCCAGCAGCCAAGATGGGACAGGGGGCAAATCACCCCTCCACTTT
CASSQDGTGGKSPLHF
>few|NA|TRBJ2-7|TRBV12-3/TRBV12-4
TGTGCCAGCGGGACTTACCACGAGCAGTACTTC
CASGTYHEQYF
>NA|TRBD1|TRBJ2-3|TRBV5-1
TGCGCCAGCAGCTTGGACGGGACAGGGACAGATACGCAGTATTTT
CASSLDGTGTDTQYF
>NA|NA|TRBJ2-3|TRBV6-5
TGTGCCAGCAGCCGGGCGGGGGCGACAGATACGCAGTATTTT
CASSRAGATDTQYF
>NA|TRBD1|TRBJ1-6|TRBV7-8
TGTGCCAGCAGCTCGACAGGGGGTTATAATTCACCCCTCCACTTT
CASSSTGGYNSPLHF
>NA|NA|TRBJ1-5|TRBV27
TGTGCCAGCAGCTACAGGGTCGGCCAGCCCCAGCATTTT
CASSYRVGQPQHF
>NA|NA|TRBJ2-1|TRBV5-6
TGTGCCAGCAGCTTGGCGTTCCGGGACAACAACAATGAGCAGTTCTTC
CASSLAFRDNNNEQFF
>NA|NA|TRBJ1-4|TRBV19
TGTGCCAGTAGGCCCCAGGGAACAACTAATGAAAAACTGTTTTTT
CASRPQGTTNEKLFF
>once|NA|TRBJ1-4|TRBV7-9
TGTGCCAGCAGCTTATCGGGGGATAAGGAAAAACTGTTTTTT
CASSLSGDKEKLFF
>NA|NA|TRBJ1-1|TRBV18
TGTGCCAGCTCGCTTAAATCGGACACTGAAGCTTTCTTT
CASSLKSDTEAFF
>NA|NA|TRBJ1-5|TRBV25-1
TGTGCCAGCAGCCAAACAGGGAGGGATCAGCCCCAGCATTTT
CASSQTGRDQPQHF
>NA|NA|TRBJ1-6|TRBV5-1
TGCGCCAGCAGCTTGGGAGAAAGACTCGCCAATTCACCCCTCCACTTT
CASSLGERLANSPLHF
>NA|TRBD1|TRBJ2-5|TRBV29-1
TGCAGCGTTGGGACAGGGGGCGGAGAGACCCAGTACTTC
CSVGTGGGETQYF
>NA|NA|TRBJ2-5|TRBV7-7
TGTGCCAGCAGCTTAGCTTCGGCTCAGGGGACCCAGTACTTC
CASSLASAQGTQYF
>NA|NA|TRBJ1-5|TRBV5-4
TGTGCCAGCACCGGATTCCAGGGTAGCAATCAGCCCCAGCATTTT
CASTGFQGSNQPQHF
>NA|TRBD1|TRBJ2-2|TRBV5-1
TGCGCCAGCAGCCCTCGGACAGGGCAGGCCGGGGAGCTGTTTTTT
CASSPRTGQAGELFF
>NA|TRBD1|TRBJ1-4|TRBV4-1
TGCGCCAGCAGCCCTATACAGGGGGTCGGTGAAAAACTGTTTTTT
CASSPIQGVGEKLFF
>NA|NA|TRBJ1-3|TRBV7-9
TGTGCCAGCAGCTTGTCGCAGGGAGGAAACACCATATATTTT
CASSLSQGGNTIYF